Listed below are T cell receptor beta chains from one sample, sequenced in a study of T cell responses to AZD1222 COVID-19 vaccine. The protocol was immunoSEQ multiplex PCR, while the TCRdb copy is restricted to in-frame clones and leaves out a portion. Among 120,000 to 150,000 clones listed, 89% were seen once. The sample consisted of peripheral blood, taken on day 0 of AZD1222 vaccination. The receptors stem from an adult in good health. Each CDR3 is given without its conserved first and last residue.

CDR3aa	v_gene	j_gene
ASSYSRGAEAF	TRBV6-5	TRBJ1-1
ASSLPITSGNTIY	TRBV5-8	TRBJ1-3
ASSEGASNQPQH	TRBV5-6	TRBJ1-5
ASSIDHPSGVSDTQY	TRBV19	TRBJ2-3
SVASIIIPLSGNTIY	TRBV29-1	TRBJ1-3
ASSRAGLRNSPLH	TRBV25-1	TRBJ1-6
ASSLLPGNGYT	TRBV12-3/TRBV12-4	TRBJ1-2
AWSSGGYT	TRBV30	TRBJ1-2
ASSSVAGDYNEQF	TRBV19	TRBJ2-1
ASSLHGGTSETQY	TRBV28	TRBJ2-5
ASSLGRGRYNEQF	TRBV13	TRBJ2-1
ASSDSGGRDEAF	TRBV6-4	TRBJ1-1
ASSDRGQGNTGELF	TRBV10-1	TRBJ2-2
ASSRGTSGYEQY	TRBV19	TRBJ2-7
ASSLGLAGGPVPNNEQF	TRBV4-1	TRBJ2-1
ASSPARQAAGTEAF	TRBV7-9	TRBJ1-1
ASSFLDRDYGYT	TRBV5-1	TRBJ1-2
AWSKGRAYEQY	TRBV30	TRBJ2-7
ASGLVLRGLAGGSKDTQY	TRBV12-5	TRBJ2-3
ASSLTTGGGRY	TRBV7-6	TRBJ2-7
ASGRRGTGGGPNTGELF	TRBV7-6	TRBJ2-2
ASSGLTGQPQH	TRBV11-2	TRBJ1-5
ASSFVLGWSRNIIFNQPQH	TRBV5-1	TRBJ1-5
ASSSLAPGGPQY	TRBV7-2	TRBJ2-5
ASSYRYTDYPYGYT	TRBV13	TRBJ1-2
ASSLFLGLNYGYT	TRBV28	TRBJ1-2
ASSLDGRGTQY	TRBV7-9	TRBJ2-5
ASSLATPPNEQF	TRBV5-1	TRBJ2-1
ASSQAIGLSGANVLT	TRBV14	TRBJ2-6
ASSLPDRTFTDTQY	TRBV11-1	TRBJ2-3
ASTRTALLLSNQPQH	TRBV2	TRBJ1-5
ASRGAGVSTDTQY	TRBV5-1	TRBJ2-3
ASSVPIGGGMGKLF	TRBV6-1	TRBJ1-4
ASSPLGFSNYGYT	TRBV13	TRBJ1-2
ASSLRTGGNQPQH	TRBV7-2	TRBJ1-5